This record covers a single T cell receptor beta chain. Its antigen is not identified. Trimming took 6 bases from V and 7 from J, leaving 15 bases between them. This CDR3 comprises 13 residues. Germline V CDR1 and CDR2: ENHRY, SYGVKD. This table comes from immunoSEQ multiplex PCR, and its TCRdb copy is limited to in-frame clones, with some not included. The table shows about 93,000 clones, with roughly 79% occurring only once. This sample was included in a study of PD-1 blockade in classical Hodgkin lymphoma. Study-level background: Every 2 weeks, patients had 3 mg/kg nivolumab intravenously.

Findings of the study overall: Unlike CD8+ TCR diversity, which did not rise significantly by C4D1, CD4+ TCR diversity did. Before treatment, complete responders showed about the same diversity as newly diagnosed patients. Undefined causes, possibly disease activity or prior therapy, underlie the repertoire differences.

Brentuximab vedotin exposure varied among the patients, all of whom had relapsed after autologous stem cell transplantation. The source is a human donor with classical Hodgkin lymphoma. J is TRBJ1-1 and V is TRBV10-3, with D possibly matching TRBD1 (5 bases). Sequencing used peripheral blood mononuclear cells (PBMCs), obtained before the second cycle of nivolumab. CDR3 residues: CAISPGGGNEAFF. DNA of the CDR3: TGTGCCATCAGCCCTGGTGGGGGTAATGAAGCTTTCTTT.